The entry below gives a single T cell receptor (beta chain) sequence along with its context. The antigen remains unidentified. This entry comes from a study of cytomegalovirus exposure and HLA in healthy donors. Vbeta (60) and Jbeta (13) primers were used in the PCR. The assay was immunoSEQ multiplex PCR, and TCRdb's table has in-frame clones only and misses some. Of about 150,000 clones listed, roughly 9.4% were seen once; the top ten hold 1.5% to 2%. The CDR3 consists of 15 residues. From germline, CDR1 is MDHEN and CDR2 SYDVKM. Findings and limits, study-wide: The authors enumerated roughly 180 TCR beta chains as linked to cytomegalovirus.

The chain links TRBV28 to TRBJ2-5, with 12 bases fitting TRBD2. The J call may be incorrect, as the DNA end agrees better with TRBJ2-7. This sequence was found in a male donor in good health and CMV-seronegative. The sequencing sample was made of PBMCs. This CDR3 reads CASSSPTSGSHEQYF. The CDR3 DNA sequence: TGTGCCAGCAGTTCGCCGACTAGCGGGAGCCACGAGCAGTACTTC.